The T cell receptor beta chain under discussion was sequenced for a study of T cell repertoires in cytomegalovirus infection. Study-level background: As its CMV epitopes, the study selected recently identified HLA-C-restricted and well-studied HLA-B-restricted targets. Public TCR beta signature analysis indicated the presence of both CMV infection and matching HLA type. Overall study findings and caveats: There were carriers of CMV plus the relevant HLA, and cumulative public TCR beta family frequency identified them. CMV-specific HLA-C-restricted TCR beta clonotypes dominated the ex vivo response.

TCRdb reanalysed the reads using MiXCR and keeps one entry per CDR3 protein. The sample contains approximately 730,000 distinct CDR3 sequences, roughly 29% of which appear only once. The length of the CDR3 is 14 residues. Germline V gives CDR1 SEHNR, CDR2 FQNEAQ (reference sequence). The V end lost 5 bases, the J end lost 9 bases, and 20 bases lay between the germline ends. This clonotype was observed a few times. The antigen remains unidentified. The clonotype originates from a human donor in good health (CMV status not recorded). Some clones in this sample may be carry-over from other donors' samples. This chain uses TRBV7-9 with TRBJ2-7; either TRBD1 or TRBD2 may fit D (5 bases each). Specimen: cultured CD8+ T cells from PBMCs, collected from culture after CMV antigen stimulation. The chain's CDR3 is CASSLPEGPLVQYF. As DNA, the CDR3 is TGTGCCAGCAGCCTCCCTGAGGGGCCATTGGTGCAGTACTTC. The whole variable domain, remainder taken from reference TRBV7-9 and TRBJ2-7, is DTGVSQNPRHKITKRGQNVTFRCDPISEHNRLYWYRQTLGQGPEFLTYFQNEAQLEKSRLLSDRFSAERPKGSFSTLEIQRTEQGDSAMYLCASSLPEGPLVQYFGPGTRLTVT.